These 6 T cell receptor beta chains originate from one sample sequenced in a study of blood T cell repertoires in COVID-19. The data were produced by immunoSEQ multiplex PCR, yet TCRdb's version contains in-frame clones alone and is incomplete. The table lists 250,000 to 350,000 clones, roughly 90% of them singletons, with 11% in the top ten. Sample: peripheral blood. Source of these receptors: a woman in her 30s with COVID-19, enrolled during active disease.

The genes are TRBV9 and TRBJ2-3, with D possibly being TRBD2 (8 bases). The CDR3 extends over 17 amino acids. CDR1 and CDR2 (germline): SGDLS, YYNGEE. Between the trimmed V and J ends, which lost 4 bases and 3 bases, there was a span of 21 bases. The CDR3 region has the DNA TGTGCCAGCAGCCCGGGAGGGGGCCCCCTCTGGACAGATACGCAGTATTTT. Encoded protein: CASSPGGGPLWTDTQYF.

The chain carries TRBV6-1 and TRBJ2-7; tentatively, D is TRBD1 (7 bases). V lost 3 bases and J 7 bases, leaving 16 bases between the germline ends. The CDR3 length is 14 residues. CDR1 is MNHNS, CDR2 SASEGT, per germline. For the CDR3, the DNA is TGTGCCAGCAGTGAGGCAGGGGGAGGATGGGAGCAGTACTTC. It specifies CASSEAGGGWEQYF.

V usage is TRBV6-5 and J usage is TRBJ2-1, with a possible D match to TRBD2 (5 bases). CDR1 and CDR2 from the germline V gene are MNHEY and SVGAGI. CDR3 length: 15 residues. V dropped 10 bases and J dropped 7 bases, with 23 bases sitting between them. CDR3 nucleotides: TGTGCCACCCTCCCGAGGGCTTTAAGGTTTAATGAGCAGTTCTTC. Translated, it gives CATLPRALRFNEQFF.

CDR3 protein: CASSPPRAVEQYF. DNA for the CDR3: TGTGCCAGCTCACCACCCCGTGCGGTCGAGCAGTACTTC. This chain joins TRBV18 and TRBJ2-7; D not certain. Germline V gives CDR1 KGHSH, CDR2 LQKENI. CDR3 length: 13 residues. Between the trimmed V and J ends, which lost 0 bases and 6 bases, there was a span of 9 bases.

This clone was seen just once. The CDR3 DNA follows: TGTGCCAGTAGTATGGGGCGCCGCACTGAAGCTTTCTTT. This gives the protein CASSMGRRTEAFF. This chain links TRBV19 with TRBJ1-1; D is possibly TRBD1 (5 bases). The ends were cut back, 3 bases at V and 4 bases at J, with 9 bases in the middle. From germline, CDR1 is LNHDA and CDR2 SQIVND (reference sequence). The CDR3 length is 13 residues.

Details on this clone: This specimen includes other DNA sequences encoding the same CDR3. V usage is TRBV5-1 and J usage is TRBJ2-2; 8 bases align to TRBD1. Trimming removed 0 bases from V and 5 bases from J; junction bases left unmatched: 0. The length of the CDR3 is 14 residues. From germline, CDR1 is SGHRS and CDR2 YFSETQ. CDR3 sequence reads: CASSLGQGTGELFF. CDR3 DNA: TGCGCCAGCAGCTTGGGACAGGGGACCGGGGAGCTGTTTTTT.